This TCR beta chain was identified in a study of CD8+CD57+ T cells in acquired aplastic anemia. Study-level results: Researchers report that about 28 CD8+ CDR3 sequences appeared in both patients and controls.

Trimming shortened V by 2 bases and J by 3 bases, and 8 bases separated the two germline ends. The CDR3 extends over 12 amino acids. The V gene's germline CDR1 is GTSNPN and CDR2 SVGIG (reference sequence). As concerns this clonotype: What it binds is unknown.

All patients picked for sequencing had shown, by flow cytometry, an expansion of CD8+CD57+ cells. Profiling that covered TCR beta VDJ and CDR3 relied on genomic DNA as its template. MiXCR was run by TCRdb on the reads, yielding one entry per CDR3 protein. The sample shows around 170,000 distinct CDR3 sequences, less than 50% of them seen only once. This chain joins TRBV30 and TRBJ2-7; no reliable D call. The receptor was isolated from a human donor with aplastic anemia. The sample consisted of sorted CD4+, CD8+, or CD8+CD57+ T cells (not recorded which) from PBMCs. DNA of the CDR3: TGTGCCTGGAGTCCCTCTTACTACGAGCAGTACTTC. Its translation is CAWSPSYYEQYF.